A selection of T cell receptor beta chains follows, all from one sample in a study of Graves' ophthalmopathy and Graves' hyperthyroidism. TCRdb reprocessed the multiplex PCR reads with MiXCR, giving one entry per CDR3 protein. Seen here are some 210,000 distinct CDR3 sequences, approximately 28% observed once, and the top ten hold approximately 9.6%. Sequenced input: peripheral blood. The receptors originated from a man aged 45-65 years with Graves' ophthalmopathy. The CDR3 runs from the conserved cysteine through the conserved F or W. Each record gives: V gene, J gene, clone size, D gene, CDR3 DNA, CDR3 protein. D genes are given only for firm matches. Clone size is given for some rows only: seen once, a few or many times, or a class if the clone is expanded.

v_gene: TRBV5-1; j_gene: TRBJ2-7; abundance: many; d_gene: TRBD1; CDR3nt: TGCGCCAGCAGCCCGGGACAGGGCAGGTTAGTCGAGCAGTACTTC; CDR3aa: CASSPGQGRLVEQYF
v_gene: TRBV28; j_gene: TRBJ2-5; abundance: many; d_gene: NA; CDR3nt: TGTGCCAGCAGGCAGGGTATCGGAGGGACCCAGTACTTC; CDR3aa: CASRQGIGGTQYF
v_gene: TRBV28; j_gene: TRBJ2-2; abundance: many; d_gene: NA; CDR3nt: TGTGCCAGCAGTTCCCCCGCCGGCGCCACCGGGGAGCTGTTTTTT; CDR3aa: CASSSPAGATGELFF
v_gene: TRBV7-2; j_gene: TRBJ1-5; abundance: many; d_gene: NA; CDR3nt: TGTGCCAGCAGCTTAGCGGTCGTGGGTCAGGGGCCCCAGCATTTT; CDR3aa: CASSLAVVGQGPQHF
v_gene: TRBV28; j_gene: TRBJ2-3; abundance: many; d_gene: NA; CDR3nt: TGTGCCAGCTACAGGGAGGCAGATACGCAGTATTTT; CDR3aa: CASYREADTQYF
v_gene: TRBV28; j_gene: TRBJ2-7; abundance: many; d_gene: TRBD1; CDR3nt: TGTGCCAGCAGTGGACAGACAGGGGGCAACTACGAGCAGTACTTC; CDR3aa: CASSGQTGGNYEQYF
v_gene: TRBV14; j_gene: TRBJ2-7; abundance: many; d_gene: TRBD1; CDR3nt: TGTGCCAGCAGCCAAGAATCCAGGGGGCTTTACGAGCAGTACTTC; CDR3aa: CASSQESRGLYEQYF
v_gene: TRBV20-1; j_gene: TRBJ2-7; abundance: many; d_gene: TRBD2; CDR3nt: TGCAGTGCTAGTTCGGGAGGAGGAATCCACGAGCAGTACTTC; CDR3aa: CSASSGGGIHEQYF
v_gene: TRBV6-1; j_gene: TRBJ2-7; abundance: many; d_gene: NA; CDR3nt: TGTGCCAGCAGTGAACACAGAACCGAGCAGTACTTC; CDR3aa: CASSEHRTEQYF
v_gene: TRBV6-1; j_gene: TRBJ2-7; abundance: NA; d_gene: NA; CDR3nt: TGTGCCAGCAGCCCAAGATGGGGCACACCCAGGCCCTACGAGCAGTACTTC; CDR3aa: CASSPRWGTPRPYEQYF
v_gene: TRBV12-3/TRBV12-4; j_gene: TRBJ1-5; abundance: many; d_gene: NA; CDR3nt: TGTGCCAGCAGCAACCACAGGGAGATCAATCAGCCCCAGCATTTT; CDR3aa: CASSNHREINQPQHF
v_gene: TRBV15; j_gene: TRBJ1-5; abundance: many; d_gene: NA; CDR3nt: TGTGCCACCAGCAGAGCTGGAACAGGGAATCAGCCCCAGCATTTT; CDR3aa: CATSRAGTGNQPQHF
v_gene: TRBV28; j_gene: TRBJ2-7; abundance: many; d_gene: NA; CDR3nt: TGTGCCAGCAGCTCAATTGATGAGCAGTACTTC; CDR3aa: CASSSIDEQYF
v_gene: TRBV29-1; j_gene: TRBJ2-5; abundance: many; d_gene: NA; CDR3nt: TGCAGCGTTGAAGATTCAGACCCAGAGACCCAGTACTTC; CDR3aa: CSVEDSDPETQYF
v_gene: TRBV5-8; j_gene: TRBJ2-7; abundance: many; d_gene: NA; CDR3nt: TGTGCCAGCAGCTTCAACTTAAACGAGCAGTACTTC; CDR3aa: CASSFNLNEQYF
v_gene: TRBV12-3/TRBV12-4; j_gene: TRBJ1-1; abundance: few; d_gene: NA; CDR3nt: TGTGCCAGCAGTGGACAGCGCAACACTGAAGCTTTCTTT; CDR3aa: CASSGQRNTEAFF
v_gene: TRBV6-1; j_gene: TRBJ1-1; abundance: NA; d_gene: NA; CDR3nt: TGTGCCAGCACCAAATGGGGTAATTGGGTCACTGAAGCTTTCTTT; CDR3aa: CASTKWGNWVTEAFF
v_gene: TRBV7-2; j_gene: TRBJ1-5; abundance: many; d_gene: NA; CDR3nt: TGTGCCAGCAGTTTTGACAGGTCTGGGCCCCAGCATTTT; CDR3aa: CASSFDRSGPQHF
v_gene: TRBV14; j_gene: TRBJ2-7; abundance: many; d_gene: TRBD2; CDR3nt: TGTGCCAGCAGCCAAGGGGGAGGACGGGGAGGGAACGAGCAGTACTTC; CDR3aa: CASSQGGGRGGNEQYF
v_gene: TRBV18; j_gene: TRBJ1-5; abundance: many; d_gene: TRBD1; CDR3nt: TGTGCCAGCTCACCCCCTGGGACAGGAGGGCAGCCCCAGCATTTT; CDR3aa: CASSPPGTGGQPQHF
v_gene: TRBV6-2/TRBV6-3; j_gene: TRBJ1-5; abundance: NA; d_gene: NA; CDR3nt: TGTGCCAGCAGTTACGGTGGATATAGGCAGCCCCAGCATTTT; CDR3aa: CASSYGGYRQPQHF
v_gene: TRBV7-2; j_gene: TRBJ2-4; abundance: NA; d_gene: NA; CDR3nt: TGTGCCAGCAGCCAGGACATAAACATTCAGTACTTC; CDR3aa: CASSQDINIQYF
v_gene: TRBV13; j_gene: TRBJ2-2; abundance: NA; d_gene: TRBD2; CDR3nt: TGTGCCAGCAGCCTTAGGACTAGCGGGAGGACCGGGGAGCTGTTTTTT; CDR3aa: CASSLRTSGRTGELFF
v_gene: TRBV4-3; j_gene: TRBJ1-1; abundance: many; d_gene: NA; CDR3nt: TGCGCCAGCAGCCAAGAATGGACCAACACTGAAGCTTTCTTT; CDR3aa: CASSQEWTNTEAFF
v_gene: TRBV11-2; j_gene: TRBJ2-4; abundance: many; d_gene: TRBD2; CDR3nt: TGTGCCAGCAGCTCCTTAGCGGGAGGGGGGATAGGCAAAAACATTCAGTACTTC; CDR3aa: CASSSLAGGGIGKNIQYF
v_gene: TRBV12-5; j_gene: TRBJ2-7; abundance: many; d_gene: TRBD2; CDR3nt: TGTGCTAGTGGTTTGGTATTATTAGCGGGAGTGAACGAGCAGTACTTC; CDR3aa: CASGLVLLAGVNEQYF
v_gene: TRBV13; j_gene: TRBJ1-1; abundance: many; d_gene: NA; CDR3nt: TGTGCCAGCAGCTTAAGGAGGGAGAACACTGAAGCTTTCTTT; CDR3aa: CASSLRRENTEAFF